These T cell receptor beta chains were read from a single sample in a study of shared clonotypes between healthy human individuals. Clones were read by immunoSEQ multiplex PCR, and TCRdb kept only the in-frame ones, dropping some. The sample records roughly 1,100,000 clones, around 75% being singletons. Material for sequencing was memory CD4+ T cells sorted from blood. Receptors were obtained from a man between 18 and 29 years old in good health. Both conserved end residues are part of each CDR3. D genes are given only for firm matches. Size is stated for part of the rows, as once, few or many counts, or as a class when the clone is expanded.

abundance	v_gene	j_gene	d_gene	CDR3aa	CDR3nt
few	TRBV10-3	TRBJ1-1	-	CAISEALTYTEAFF	TGTGCCATCAGTGAGGCCCTGACCTACACTGAAGCTTTCTTT
-	TRBV6-1	TRBJ2-5	-	CASRKAGTGETQYF	TGTGCCAGCAGGAAGGCCGGGACCGGAGAGACCCAGTACTTC
-	TRBV6-1	TRBJ2-5	-	CAIRGLGETQYF	TGTGCCATCCGGGGGCTCGGAGAGACCCAGTACTTC
-	TRBV30	TRBJ1-2	-	CAWSSGVGYTF	TGTGCCTGGAGCTCAGGGGTTGGCTACACCTTC
-	TRBV6-5	TRBJ1-1	TRBD1	CASSRQGAHTEAFF	TGTGCCAGCAGTCGACAGGGGGCCCACACTGAAGCTTTCTTT
-	TRBV5-4	TRBJ2-3	TRBD2	CASSLNSGRASTDTQYF	TGTGCCAGCAGCTTAAACAGCGGGAGGGCCAGCACAGATACGCAGTATTTT
-	TRBV28	TRBJ1-5	TRBD1	CASSYRDRGNQPQHF	TGTGCCAGCAGTTACCGGGACAGGGGGAATCAGCCCCAGCATTTT
-	TRBV6-1	TRBJ1-5	TRBD1	CASSEGDTDRGYSNQPQHF	TGTGCCAGCAGTGAAGGGGACACCGACAGGGGATATAGCAATCAGCCCCAGCATTTT
-	TRBV7-2	TRBJ2-7	TRBD1	CASRGTGRIHEQYF	TGTGCCAGCAGGGGGACAGGGAGAATCCACGAGCAGTACTTC
-	TRBV9	TRBJ2-4	-	CASSPAGGLAKNIQYF	TGTGCCAGCAGTCCGGCAGGGGGACTAGCCAAAAACATTCAGTACTTC
once	TRBV18	TRBJ2-1	TRBD2	CASSPLTSGTNNEQFF	TGTGCCAGCTCACCACTGACTAGCGGGACGAATAATGAGCAGTTCTTC
-	TRBV4-3	TRBJ1-5	-	CASSQVGGSNQPQHF	TGCGCCAGCAGCCAAGTTGGGGGGAGCAATCAGCCCCAGCATTTT
-	TRBV28	TRBJ1-2	-	CASSLTVNYGYTF	TGTGCCAGCAGTTTAACTGTTAACTATGGCTACACCTTC
-	TRBV2	TRBJ1-4	TRBD1	CASSDQGQVFEKLFF	TGTGCCAGCAGCGACCAGGGACAGGTGTTTGAAAAACTGTTTTTT
-	TRBV5-1	TRBJ2-1	TRBD1	CASTPTGDRVMSEQFF	TGCGCCAGCACCCCCACAGGGGACAGGGTAATGAGTGAGCAGTTCTTC
-	TRBV9	TRBJ2-3	TRBD1	CASSVTGTATDTQYF	TGTGCCAGCAGCGTGACCGGGACAGCCACAGATACGCAGTATTTT
-	TRBV11-2	TRBJ2-7	-	CASLIQGGYEQYF	TGTGCCAGCTTGATTCAGGGGGGTTACGAGCAGTACTTC
-	TRBV7-2	TRBJ2-1	-	CASSRDGSYNEQFF	TGTGCCAGCAGCCGGGACGGCTCCTACAATGAGCAGTTCTTC
-	TRBV6-5	TRBJ1-1	-	CASARSGEFGTEAFF	TGTGCCAGCGCCCGGAGCGGGGAATTCGGCACTGAAGCTTTCTTT
-	TRBV18	TRBJ2-1	-	CASSPPARINEQFF	TGTGCCAGCTCACCACCGGCTAGAATTAATGAGCAGTTCTTC
-	TRBV4-1	TRBJ1-5	-	CASSLSLAPANQPQHF	TGCGCCAGCAGCCTATCATTAGCCCCCGCCAATCAGCCCCAGCATTTT
-	TRBV7-2	TRBJ2-7	-	CASSSDFISSYEQYF	TGTGCCAGCAGCTCCGACTTTATTAGCTCCTACGAGCAGTACTTC
-	TRBV19	TRBJ2-7	-	CASSISFNYEQYF	TGTGCCAGTAGTATCTCTTTCAACTACGAGCAGTACTTC
-	TRBV5-5	TRBJ1-1	-	CASSLGESTEAFF	TGTGCCAGCAGCTTGGGTGAGAGTACTGAAGCTTTCTTT
-	TRBV9	TRBJ2-5	-	CASSREETQYF	TGTGCCAGCTCGAGGGAGGAGACCCAGTACTTC
-	TRBV10-3	TRBJ2-7	-	CAISLGDGGTYEQYF	TGTGCCATCAGTCTTGGCGACGGTGGGACCTACGAGCAGTACTTC
few	TRBV7-2	TRBJ2-1	TRBD1	CASSLAQGASYNEQFF	TGTGCCAGCAGCTTAGCACAGGGGGCTTCCTACAATGAGCAGTTCTTC
few	TRBV2	TRBJ2-7	-	CASTPGKGSYEQYF	TGTGCCAGCACCCCGGGAAAGGGGTCCTACGAGCAGTACTTC
few	TRBV5-8	TRBJ1-5	-	CASSPRYSNQPQHF	TGTGCCAGCAGCCCCCGATATAGCAATCAGCCCCAGCATTTT
-	TRBV7-8	TRBJ2-1	TRBD2	CASSSTAGAGGNNEQFF	TGTGCCAGCAGCTCTACCGCGGGAGCGGGGGGGAACAATGAGCAGTTCTTC
once	TRBV27	TRBJ2-2	TRBD2	CASSLTRGSPYTGELFF	TGTGCCAGCAGTTTAACCCGCGGGAGTCCGTACACCGGGGAGCTGTTTTTT
-	TRBV9	TRBJ2-1	-	CASSGSSYNEQFF	TGTGCCAGCAGCGGATCGTCCTACAATGAGCAGTTCTTC
-	TRBV28	TRBJ2-5	-	CASTRGGSETQYF	TGTGCCAGTACCAGGGGGGGCTCGGAGACCCAGTACTTC
-	TRBV11-2	TRBJ2-7	-	CASSFSTYEQYF	TGTGCCAGCAGCTTTTCGACCTACGAGCAGTACTTC
-	TRBV5-1	TRBJ2-1	-	CASSLVRGSYNEQFF	TGCGCCAGCAGCTTGGTTCGGGGGTCGTACAATGAGCAGTTCTTC
-	TRBV10-1	TRBJ2-1	TRBD2	CASSLSSGKGYEQFF	TGCGCCAGCAGTTTGAGTAGCGGGAAGGGCTATGAGCAGTTCTTC
-	TRBV2	TRBJ2-1	-	CASSLGPGEQFF	TGTGCCAGCAGTTTAGGACCTGGTGAGCAGTTCTTC